One T cell receptor beta chain is described in this entry. No antigen is known for it. The entry originates in a study of long-term antiretroviral therapy in people with HIV. Running of the v3.0 immunoSEQ assay took place at survey level. Produced via immunoSEQ multiplex PCR; TCRdb's table is partial and in-frame only. The table lists about 20,000 clones, less than 95% of them singletons, with about 9% in the top ten. The germline gives CDR1 LNHDA, CDR2 SQIVND (reference sequence). The V gene end was trimmed by 0 bases and the J gene end by 4 bases; junction bases not matched to a gene: 12. This CDR3 is built from 17 residues. Whole-study results and caveats: Pre-ART-expanded clones dominated the repertoire at all time points. Nothing was known about ART adherence, viral resistance or changes in therapy. Compared with controls, HIV repertoires showed narrower CDR3 length ranges.

The sequence came from a woman in her twenties or thirties with HIV. The sequencing here drew on unsorted PBMCs, taken 4.2 to 4.5 years before starting antiretroviral therapy. This chain joins TRBV19 and TRBJ2-7, with 7 nucleotides matching TRBD2. The CDR3 here is CASSIDPRRGMTYEQYF. CDR3 nucleotide sequence: TGTGCCAGTAGTATAGATCCAAGGCGGGGGATGACATACGAGCAGTACTTC.